This is a list of T cell receptor beta chains from one sample in a study of T cells in Graves' hyperthyroidism and ophthalmopathy. Each CDR3 protein is one row after TCRdb ran MiXCR on the multiplex PCR reads. The table has 750,000 to 950,000 distinct CDR3 sequences, approximately 40% seen once. Specimen: blood. These receptors originate from a man between 18 and 29 years old with Graves' hyperthyroidism. The CDR3 runs from the conserved cysteine through the conserved F or W. The order of the fields is J gene, D gene, V gene, clone size, CDR3 DNA, CDR3 protein. D genes are given only for firm matches. Part of the rows lack a size; the others show once, few, many or a class for expanded clones.

>TRBJ2-5|-|TRBV9|few
TGTGCCAGCACCCCTGACAGGTACCAAGAGACCCAGTACTTC
CASTPDRYQETQYF
>TRBJ1-5|-|TRBV5-1|few
TGCGCCAGCAGCTTTGAAGGTGCTGATAATCAGCCCCAGCATTTT
CASSFEGADNQPQHF
>TRBJ1-6|TRBD1|TRBV12-3/TRBV12-4|few
TGTGCCAGCCAGGACAGGGCTTCACCCCTCCACTTT
CASQDRASPLHF
>TRBJ2-2|-|TRBV25-1|few
TGTGCCAGCAGCAGCAACGGGGCCGTGTCCACCAACACCGGGGAGCTGTTTTTT
CASSSNGAVSTNTGELFF
>TRBJ1-2|TRBD1|TRBV7-6|many
TGTGCCAGCAGCGTAGACAGGGTGAGAGGCTACACCTTC
CASSVDRVRGYTF
>TRBJ2-2|-|TRBV11-2|-
TGTGCCAGCAGCTTAGGGGACTACACCGGGGAGCTGTTTTTT
CASSLGDYTGELFF
>TRBJ2-5|TRBD2|TRBV5-1|-
TGCGCCAGCAGCCCTCTGACTAGCGGGGGGGACCAGTACTTC
CASSPLTSGGDQYF
>TRBJ2-7|TRBD1|TRBV7-9|-
TGTGCCAGCAGCCCGACGACAGGGACCTACGAGCAGTACTTC
CASSPTTGTYEQYF
>TRBJ2-7|-|TRBV24-1|-
TGTGCCACCGGTAATGGCTACGAGCAGTACTTC
CATGNGYEQYF
>TRBJ1-2|-|TRBV7-9|many
TGTGCCAGCAGCTTAGAAGGGCGCAGGGGTCTCTATGGCTACACCTTC
CASSLEGRRGLYGYTF
>TRBJ2-5|-|TRBV30|few
TGTGCCTGGAGTGTCGTCGGGGGCTGGGAGACCCAGTACTTC
CAWSVVGGWETQYF
>TRBJ2-7|-|TRBV7-8|many
TGTGCCAGCAGCCCCCAAGAGGGGCACTACGAGCAGTACTTC
CASSPQEGHYEQYF
>TRBJ2-7|TRBD2|TRBV7-2|-
TGTGCCAGCAGCTTAGAAGGGACTAGCGGAAGTAGGGAGCAGTACTTC
CASSLEGTSGSREQYF
>TRBJ1-1|-|TRBV4-2|few
TGTGCCAGCAGCCAAGAAACGCACCACACTGAAGCTTTCTTT
CASSQETHHTEAFF
>TRBJ2-7|-|TRBV2|many
TGTGCCAGCAGTGACACGTGGGGGGACGGCGAGCAGTACTTC
CASSDTWGDGEQYF
>TRBJ2-5|TRBD2|TRBV11-2|-
TGTGCCAGCAGCTCAAAGGGAGGGGAAGAGACCCAGTACTTC
CASSSKGGEETQYF
>TRBJ2-6|TRBD1|TRBV13|-
TGTGCCAGCAGCTTAGGTGCAGGGGGATCTGGGGCCAACGTCCTGACTTTC
CASSLGAGGSGANVLTF
>TRBJ2-2|-|TRBV7-6|-
TGTGCCAGCAGCTTAGGCAGGGAATGGACCGGGGAGCTGTTTTTT
CASSLGREWTGELFF
>TRBJ2-6|TRBD1|TRBV9|-
TGTGCCAGCAGCGTAGGACAGGGTTCCTCTGGGGCCACCGTCCTGACTTTC
CASSVGQGSSGATVLTF
>TRBJ1-3|TRBD1|TRBV6-6|-
TGTGCCAGCACCGCCCAGGGGGGGGCCTCTGGAAACACCATATATTTT
CASTAQGGASGNTIYF
>TRBJ1-2|-|TRBV7-2|few
TGTGCCAGCAGCTCGCCGAGTAGGGTCTTGGCTCGTGGCTACACCTTC
CASSSPSRVLARGYTF
>TRBJ1-1|-|TRBV5-1|-
TGTGCCAGCAGCTCCGCCCCAGGGATTCCTGAAGCTTTCTTT
CASSSAPGIPEAFF
>TRBJ2-5|-|TRBV4-1|many
TGCGCCAGCAGCCCCCTGGGGGCAGGAGAGACCCAGTACTTC
CASSPLGAGETQYF
>TRBJ1-2|-|TRBV29-1|few
TGCAGCGCCTGGGAGGGGGAGAACTATGGCTACACCTTC
CSAWEGENYGYTF
>TRBJ1-2|-|TRBV14|many
TGTGCCAGCAGCCAAGTACCTAACTATGGCTACACCTTC
CASSQVPNYGYTF
>TRBJ1-2|-|TRBV10-3|many
TGTGCCATCAGTGAGTCCGGGCCGGTCCCCGGTCACTACACCTTC
CAISESGPVPGHYTF
>TRBJ1-1|-|TRBV20-1|many
TGCAGTGCCACCTCCGACAGGAGGAACACTGAAGCTTTCTTT
CSATSDRRNTEAFF
>TRBJ2-7|TRBD2|TRBV29-1|many
TGCAGTGCTACTAGCGGGGGTACTTCGGACGAGCAGTACTTC
CSATSGGTSDEQYF
>TRBJ1-5|-|TRBV30|-
TGTGCCTGGACGACAGGCTACAATCAGCCCCAGCATTTT
CAWTTGYNQPQHF
>TRBJ2-7|-|TRBV4-1|-
TGCGCCAGCAGCCAAGAGCCCCAGGGGCCCGAGCAGTACTTC
CASSQEPQGPEQYF
>TRBJ1-1|-|TRBV7-9|-
TGTGCCAGCAGCTTATTGAGGCCGGGGGACGTGAACACTGAAGCTTTCTTT
CASSLLRPGDVNTEAFF
>TRBJ1-6|TRBD1|TRBV6-2/TRBV6-3|-
TGTGCCAGCACTGGGACAGGGGATTTTCATTCACCCCTCCACTTT
CASTGTGDFHSPLHF
>TRBJ2-5|TRBD1|TRBV14|many
TGTGCCAGCAGCGGGATAAGACAGGGCATTCAAGAGACCCAGTACTTC
CASSGIRQGIQETQYF
>TRBJ2-2|-|TRBV2|few
TGTGCCAGCACTTGGGGAAAAACTAACACCGGGGAGCTGTTTTTT
CASTWGKTNTGELFF
>TRBJ1-6|-|TRBV10-3|many
TGTGCCATCAGCCCTGAGGCGGGTAATTCACCCCTCCACTTT
CAISPEAGNSPLHF
>TRBJ1-2|-|TRBV19|few
TGTGCCAGTAGTATAGATGACGGCCGGTTGAGGGGCTACACCTTC
CASSIDDGRLRGYTF
>TRBJ1-5|-|TRBV30|-
TGTGCCTGGAGTGTCGAGCGGAGGAGCAATCAGCCCCAGCATTTT
CAWSVERRSNQPQHF
>TRBJ2-7|-|TRBV6-5|many
TGTGCCAGCGAACAGGGATCTACTAACTACGAGCAGTACTTC
CASEQGSTNYEQYF
>TRBJ2-7|TRBD2|TRBV2|-
TGTGCCAGCAGCGTAGGTCCGGGGGGGAGACCCTACGAGCAGTACTTC
CASSVGPGGRPYEQYF
>TRBJ2-7|-|TRBV7-9|-
TGTGCCAGCAGCCTAACACGGACCTACGAGCAGTACTTC
CASSLTRTYEQYF
>TRBJ2-6|-|TRBV7-2|-
TGTGCCAGCAGCTTTATCAACTCTGGGGCCAACGTCCTGACTTTC
CASSFINSGANVLTF
>TRBJ1-2|TRBD1|TRBV12-3/TRBV12-4|-
TGTGCCAGTACCCGGGACAGGTTTTTTAACTATGGCTACACCTTC
CASTRDRFFNYGYTF
>TRBJ1-2|-|TRBV10-1|-
TGCGCCAGCAGCCCCCGACAGGTGCTGAACTATGGCTACACCTTC
CASSPRQVLNYGYTF
>TRBJ2-7|TRBD2|TRBV20-1|many
TGCAGTGCTAACAGCGGGAGTGGTGGCTACGAGCAGTACTTC
CSANSGSGGYEQYF
>TRBJ2-7|TRBD1|TRBV2|-
TGTGCCAGCAGTTTAGCCCGGGACAGGGACGAGCAGTACTTC
CASSLARDRDEQYF
>TRBJ2-2|TRBD2|TRBV11-2|-
TGTGCCAGCAGCTTATATGGGCGGACTAGTACCGGGGAGCTGTTTTTT
CASSLYGRTSTGELFF